The 23 T cell receptor beta chains in this list originate from one sample, sequenced in a study of T cells in Graves' hyperthyroidism and ophthalmopathy. RNA transcripts served as the template for amplifying TCR beta CDR3 regions. Researchers ran a first-round RT-PCR on the TCR CDR3 using the HTBI primer set. Each CDR3 protein is one row after TCRdb ran MiXCR on the multiplex PCR reads. The table has 600,000 to 650,000 distinct CDR3 sequences, 15% to 20% seen once. Sample: blood. These receptors came from a woman aged 30 to 39 with Graves' hyperthyroidism.

This clonotype has at least ten counts. This chain joins TRBV30 and TRBJ2-1; 12 nucleotides line up with TRBD2. Germline V gene lookup returns CDR1 GTSNPN and CDR2 SVGIG (reference sequence). The CDR3 spans 15 residues. The trim removed 7 bases at V and 1 base at J, leaving 5 bases unmatched. The CDR3 reads CALIGLAGSYNEQFF. CDR3 coding DNA: TGTGCCTTAATTGGACTAGCGGGGTCCTACAATGAGCAGTTCTTC.

This clonotype was counted at least ten times. J is TRBJ1-1 and V is TRBV29-1, with D unresolved. Between the trimmed V and J ends, which lost 3 bases and 5 bases, there was a span of 13 bases. This CDR3 region has 13 residues. The V gene's germline CDR1 is SQVTM and CDR2 ANQGSEA. This CDR3 reads CSVEVHLRTEAFF. In DNA form, the CDR3 reads TGCAGCGTTGAGGTACACTTGAGGACTGAAGCTTTCTTT.

This clonotype occurred many times. V gene TRBV24-1 combines with J gene TRBJ2-5; 7 bases agree with TRBD1. The V segment lost 5 bases and the J segment 3 bases; nucleotides outside the gene matches: 5. Germline V gives CDR1 KGHDR, CDR2 SFDVKD. The CDR3 length is 14 residues. The CDR3 reads CATSGGTAEETQYF. CDR3 bases: TGTGCCACCAGTGGAGGGACAGCCGAAGAGACCCAGTACTTC.

In this sample, this clonotype turned up many times. The chain links TRBV3-1 to TRBJ1-1; D gene uncertain. CDR3 length: 14 amino acids. Germline-derived CDR1 and CDR2 are LGHDT and YNNKEL (reference sequence). The V gene lost 0 bases and the J gene lost 0 bases, with 5 bases spanning the gap. This chain's CDR3 is CASSQDPVNTEAFF. In nucleotides, the CDR3 is TGTGCCAGCAGCCAAGATCCGGTGAACACTGAAGCTTTCTTT.

V gene TRBV11-3 combines with J gene TRBJ1-3; 8 bases line up with TRBD1. CDR1 is SGHNT, CDR2 YENEEA, per germline. CDR3 length: 17 residues. The J segment lost 1 base and the V segment lost 5 bases, leaving 10 bases of the junction unmatched. In DNA form, the CDR3 reads TGTGCCAGCAGCCCACCGGACAGGGAGTTATCTGGAAACACCATATATTTT. Protein product: CASSPPDRELSGNTIYF.

The chain uses TRBV7-2 and TRBJ2-1; 10 nucleotides align to TRBD2. The germline CDR1 and CDR2 sequences are SGHTA and FQGNSA. The J segment lost 7 bases and the V segment lost 3 bases, leaving 3 bases of the junction unmatched. CDR3 length equals 14 residues. CDR3 nucleotide sequence: TGTGCCAGCAGCTTCAGCGGGAGGGCTAATGAGCAGTTCTTC. Protein: CASSFSGRANEQFF.

The chain employs TRBV19 and TRBJ2-7, with D tentatively TRBD1 (5 bases). Germline V gene sequence: CDR1 LNHDA, CDR2 SQIVND (reference sequence). The CDR3 consists of 14 residues. Between the trimmed V and J ends, which lost 2 bases and 0 bases, there was a span of 8 bases. This CDR3 is CASSITGDSYEQYF. CDR3 nucleotides: TGTGCCAGTAGTATAACAGGAGACTCCTACGAGCAGTACTTC.

The chain employs TRBV2 and TRBJ1-2; TRBD1 is a possible D gene (6 bases). Trimming stripped 5 bases from V and 0 bases from J, with 25 bases between. Germline CDR1 is SNHLY and CDR2 is FYNNEI. The CDR3 covers 19 residues. The CDR3 reads CASSTVLSPGASPNYGYTF. CDR3 bases: TGTGCCAGCAGTACGGTTCTGTCTCCAGGGGCCTCTCCTAACTATGGCTACACCTTC.

The sample holds a few counts of this clonotype. V gene TRBV12-3 or TRBV12-4 combines with J gene TRBJ2-1; D not certain. Trimming pared 3 bases from V and 0 bases from J, leaving 6 bases between. The CDR3 contains 14 residues. The CDR3 coding sequence is TGTGCCAGCAGTTTTTATCCCTCCTACAATGAGCAGTTCTTC. It codes for CASSFYPSYNEQFF.

The gene calls are TRBV10-2 and TRBJ1-5, with D possibly matching TRBD1 (6 bases). The CDR3 has 15 amino acids. Germline V gene lookup returns CDR1 WSHSY and CDR2 SAAADI. V gave up 7 bases and J gave up 9 bases, with 22 bases separating them. CDR3 nucleotides: TGCGCCAGCACCGAAGGTTCGGGGGCAGGTCGGCCCCAGCATTTT. Translated, it gives CASTEGSGAGRPQHF.

V usage is TRBV27 and J usage is TRBJ1-2, with D hard to call. There are 15 residues in the CDR3. V was cut by 0 bases and J by 0 bases, with 8 bases left in between. Per the germline V gene, CDR1 is MNHEY and CDR2 is SMNVEV (reference sequence). In DNA form, the CDR3 reads TGTGCCAGCAGTTTATCGATGCCGGCTAACTATGGCTACACCTTC. Translating gives CASSLSMPANYGYTF.

The rearrangement joins TRBV4-3 to TRBJ1-2, with D possibly TRBD1 on 6 matching bases. Looked up from germline, CDR1 is LGHNA and CDR2 is YSLEER. CDR3 length equals 15 residues. The V and J ends lost 1 base and 4 bases respectively, with 13 bases between them. As DNA, the CDR3 is TGCGCCAGCAGCCAAGCCGGCAGGGGAGGCTATGGCTACACCTTC. It is translated as CASSQAGRGGYGYTF.

This clonotype occurred many times. The chain is built from TRBV12-3 or TRBV12-4 and TRBJ1-1, with D unclear. This CDR3 has 11 amino acids. V lost 5 bases and J 7 bases, leaving 8 bases between the germline ends. The CDR3 loop is CASSHGLEAFF. The CDR3 DNA sequence: TGTGCCAGCAGTCACGGCCTTGAAGCTTTCTTT.

In regard to this clonotype: A single base separates this from a much larger clone, so it may be a read error. CDR3 DNA: TGCAGTGCTAGAGATCTGAAAGGGGACTTTGGCTACACCTTC. Amino acid sequence: CSARDLKGDFGYTF. V and J are TRBV20-1 and TRBJ1-2, with a tentative D call TRBD1 (5 bases). Trimming stripped 0 bases from V and 7 bases from J, with 15 bases between. The germline V gene has CDR1 DFQATT and CDR2 SNEGSKA (reference sequence). The CDR3 totals 14 residues.

This clonotype was counted between two and nine times. The rearrangement joins TRBV14 to TRBJ1-5; D unresolved. Germline lookup yields CDR1 SGHDN and CDR2 FVKESK. V lost 1 base, J lost 7 bases, and 8 bases lay in between. This CDR3 has 13 residues. The CDR3 sequence is CASSQGDHQPQHF. In DNA, the CDR3 is TGTGCCAGCAGCCAAGGCGACCACCAGCCCCAGCATTTT.

Many counts were recorded for this clonotype. DNA for the CDR3: TGCAGTGCTACCGCGAGCTCTGGAAACACCATATATTTT. Translated: CSATASSGNTIYF. The V gene is TRBV20-1, the J gene TRBJ1-3; D is ambiguous. CDR1 and CDR2 from the germline V gene are DFQATT and SNEGSKA (reference sequence). This CDR3 comprises 13 residues. V was shortened by 4 bases and J by 0 bases, with 7 bases between the two germline ends.

This clonotype was picked up many times. The CDR3: CSARDLLQTRQPINEQFF. DNA of the CDR3: TGCAGTGCTAGAGACCTCCTACAAACCCGACAGCCTATTAATGAGCAGTTCTTC. The chain couples TRBV20-1 to TRBJ2-1, with TRBD1 as a possible D gene (5 bases). V lost 0 bases and J lost 7, with 25 bases in between. The germline V gene has CDR1 DFQATT and CDR2 SNEGSKA (reference sequence). The CDR3 consists of 18 residues.

V is TRBV5-1 and J is TRBJ2-2; D may be TRBD2 (5 bases). With 7 bases removed from V and 3 bases from J, the gap between germline ends came to 19 bases. Germline V gene sequence: CDR1 SGHRS, CDR2 YFSETQ. This CDR3 has 16 residues. The chain's CDR3 is CASRPSGGAYTGELFF. The CDR3 DNA follows: TGCGCCAGCCGCCCCAGCGGCGGAGCGTACACCGGGGAGCTGTTTTTT.

The rearrangement uses TRBV28 and TRBJ1-5; no clear D. Per germline, CDR1 MDHEN and CDR2 SYDVKM. Trimming shortened V by 11 bases and J by 4 bases, and 6 bases separated the two germline ends. This CDR3 is built from 10 residues. CDR3 region: CASDNQPQHF. CDR3 sequence (DNA): TGTGCCTCGGATAATCAGCCCCAGCATTTT.

The table lists this clonotype with a few counts. The chain is built from TRBV4-1 and TRBJ1-2, with unresolved D. The CDR3 length is 13 residues. Trimming left V 1 base short and J 2 bases short, with 5 bases between. CDR1 is MGHRA, CDR2 YSYEKL, per germline. Here the CDR3 reads CASSQAPNYGYTF. For the CDR3, the DNA is TGCGCCAGCAGCCAAGCACCAAACTATGGCTACACCTTC.

With regard to this clonotype: A single base separates this from a much larger clone, so it may be a read error. The chain has TRBV7-2 and TRBJ2-7, with TRBD1 matching over 7 bases. Per the germline V gene, CDR1 is SGHTA and CDR2 is FQGNSA. The CDR3 covers 14 residues. The chain's CDR3 is CARSPGQPFYEQYF. Written as DNA, the CDR3 is TGTGCCCGCAGCCCGGGACAGCCTTTCTACGAGCAGTACTTC.

This clonotype was detected a few times. V usage is TRBV12-3 or TRBV12-4 and J usage is TRBJ2-7; D might be TRBD2 (6 bases). Trimming pared 9 bases from V and 7 bases from J, leaving 13 bases between. The length of the CDR3 is 11 residues. The CDR3, as DNA: TGTGCCAGTTTATGGGGGAGGGAGCAGTACTTC. Translation: CASLWGREQYF.

V is TRBV5-4 and J is TRBJ2-3, with D perhaps TRBD1 (5 bases). Germline V gives CDR1 SGHNT, CDR2 YYREEE (reference sequence). Trimming left V 4 bases short and J 0 bases short, with 12 bases between. The CDR3 sequence is 15 residues long. The CDR3 spells CASSVGARSTDTQYF. CDR3 coding DNA: TGTGCCAGCAGCGTTGGGGCAAGGAGCACAGATACGCAGTATTTT.